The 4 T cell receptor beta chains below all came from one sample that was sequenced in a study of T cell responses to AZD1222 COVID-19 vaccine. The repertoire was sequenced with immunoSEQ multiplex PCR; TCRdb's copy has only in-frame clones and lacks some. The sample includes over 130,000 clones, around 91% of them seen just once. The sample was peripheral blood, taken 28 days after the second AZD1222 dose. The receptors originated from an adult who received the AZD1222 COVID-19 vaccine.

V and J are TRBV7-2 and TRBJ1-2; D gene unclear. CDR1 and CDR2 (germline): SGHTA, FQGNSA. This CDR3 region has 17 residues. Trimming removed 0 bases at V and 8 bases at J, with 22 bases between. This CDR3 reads CASSLAPLVLQALGYTF. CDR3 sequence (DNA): TGTGCCAGCAGCTTAGCGCCTCTCGTGCTCCAGGCCTTGGGCTACACCTTC.

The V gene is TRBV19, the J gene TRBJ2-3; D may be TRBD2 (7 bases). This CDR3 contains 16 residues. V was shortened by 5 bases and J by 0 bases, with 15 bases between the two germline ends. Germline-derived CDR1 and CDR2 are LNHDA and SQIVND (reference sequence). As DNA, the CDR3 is TGTGCCAGTAGTCGGTTGAGGGGGGGAAGCACAGATACGCAGTATTTT. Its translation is CASSRLRGGSTDTQYF.

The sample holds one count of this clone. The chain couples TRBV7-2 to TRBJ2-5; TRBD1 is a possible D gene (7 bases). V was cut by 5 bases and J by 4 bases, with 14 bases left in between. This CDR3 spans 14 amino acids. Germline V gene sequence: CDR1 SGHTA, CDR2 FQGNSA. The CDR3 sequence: CASSGRQGGETQYF. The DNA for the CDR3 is TGTGCCAGCAGCGGCAGACAGGGAGGAGAGACCCAGTACTTC.

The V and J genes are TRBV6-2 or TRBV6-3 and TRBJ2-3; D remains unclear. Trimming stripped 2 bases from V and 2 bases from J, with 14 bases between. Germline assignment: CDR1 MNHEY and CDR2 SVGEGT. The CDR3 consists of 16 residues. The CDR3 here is CASSYGIDQPTDTQYF. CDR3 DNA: TGTGCCAGCAGTTACGGAATCGACCAACCCACAGATACGCAGTATTTT.